This entry features one T cell receptor beta chain sequence. The antigen is undetermined. With 60 Vbeta and 13 Jbeta primers, the PCR was carried out. Measured with immunoSEQ multiplex PCR; TCRdb has only the in-frame clones, and not every one. The table lists over 150,000 clones, 70% to 80% of them singletons. The trim removed 10 bases at V and 4 bases at J, leaving 4 bases unmatched. This CDR3 comprises 12 residues. Looked up from germline, CDR1 is ENHRY and CDR2 is SYGVKD. The record originates from a study of cytomegalovirus exposure and HLA in healthy donors. Broader study findings: The study had only CMV serostatus as immune exposure information. Per published reports, the classifier diagnosed cytomegalovirus status with high specificity and sensitivity. Rarity marked most TCR sequences, yet some public TCRs occurred in many donors.

The source is a woman between 55 and 75 years old in good health and CMV-seropositive. The V and J genes are TRBV10-3 and TRBJ1-5; 7 bases align to TRBD1. The sequenced sample was PBMCs. The CDR3 DNA is TGTGCCAGCCGGGACAGTAATCAGCCCCAGCATTTT. Its protein product is CASRDSNQPQHF.